These T cell receptor beta chains were read from a single sample in a study of technical replicates of blood from several donors. TCRdb's table, derived via immunoSEQ multiplex PCR, lists solely in-frame clones and lacks some. The table has 80,000 or so clones, about 96% seen once. Sequencing input: T cells isolated from PBMCs. The receptors derive from a human donor in good health. The CDR3 runs from the conserved cysteine through the conserved F or W. The D gene is left open where the match is weak. Size values are once, few and many counts, or a class for expanded clones, and some rows have none.

clone_size	j_call	v_call	d_call	cdr3_nt	cdr3_aa
NA	TRBJ2-7	TRBV5-1	NA	TGCGCCAGCAGCTTACTAAGCGAGTCAAGCTCCTACGAGCAGTACTTC	CASSLLSESSSYEQYF
NA	TRBJ2-4	TRBV5-5	TRBD2	TGTGCCAGCAGCGACGGGAGGGTGGGAGGGACGGACATTCAGTACTTC	CASSDGRVGGTDIQYF
NA	TRBJ2-3	TRBV11-2	NA	TGTGCCAGCAGCTTAGACAGGAGCACAGATACGCAGTATTTT	CASSLDRSTDTQYF
NA	TRBJ2-3	TRBV9	TRBD2	TGTGCCAGCAGCGTACAGACGTCGACTAGCGACTACACAGATACGCAGTATTTT	CASSVQTSTSDYTDTQYF
NA	TRBJ2-1	TRBV10-2	TRBD2	TGCGCCAGCAGTGACTTGCTAGCGGGAGAGGTTGAGCAGTTCTTC	CASSDLLAGEVEQFF
once	TRBJ2-7	TRBV28	TRBD1	TGTGCCAGCAAAGAAATGGGACAGAGGCCCCCCTACGAGCAGTACTTC	CASKEMGQRPPYEQYF
few	TRBJ1-4	TRBV4-1	NA	TGCGCCAGCAGCCAAGTAGGGGAAAGTGTTCCGGCTAATGAAAAACTGTTTTTT	CASSQVGESVPANEKLFF
NA	TRBJ2-5	TRBV28	NA	TGTGCCAGCAGCAAGCGGACCCAGTACTTC	CASSKRTQYF
NA	TRBJ2-1	TRBV11-3	NA	TGTGCCAGCAGCTTAAAGGGGAATGAGCAGTTCTTC	CASSLKGNEQFF
once	TRBJ2-5	TRBV11-3	NA	TGTGCCAGCAGCTTAGGGGCCCAGGGGCGAGAGACCCAGTACTTC	CASSLGAQGRETQYF
NA	TRBJ2-7	TRBV7-9	NA	TGTGCCAGCAGCTTAGGTACCAGGGAGCAGTACTTC	CASSLGTREQYF
NA	TRBJ1-6	TRBV7-4	NA	TGTGCCAGCCACGGGGTGAGCAATTCACCCCTCCACTTT	CASHGVSNSPLHF
NA	TRBJ1-1	TRBV5-4	NA	TGTGCCAGCAGCCGAGGACAGAACACTGAAGCTTTCTTT	CASSRGQNTEAFF
NA	TRBJ2-7	TRBV7-9	NA	TGTGCCAGCAGCACCCGAGGGAATCCGGGCTCCTACGAGCAGTACTTC	CASSTRGNPGSYEQYF
once	TRBJ2-5	TRBV28	NA	TGTGCCAGCAGCCCGCTTTACTGGGGACACCCGTACCAAGAGACCCAGTACTTC	CASSPLYWGHPYQETQYF
NA	TRBJ1-1	TRBV30	NA	TGTGCCTTCTCATTGGGCGTATACACTGAAGCTTTCTTT	CAFSLGVYTEAFF
once	TRBJ1-1	TRBV11-2	TRBD1	TGTGCCAGCAGCCCCAGACAGGGGGCAGCTGAAGCTTTCTTT	CASSPRQGAAEAFF
NA	TRBJ2-7	TRBV7-9	TRBD1	TGTGCCAGCAGCCCCGGACAGGGGGCTCGGGAGCAGTACTTC	CASSPGQGAREQYF
NA	TRBJ2-1	TRBV28	TRBD1	TGTGCCAGCAATCCTTTGAGGACAGGGGTCTATGAGAATGAGCAGTTCTTC	CASNPLRTGVYENEQFF
NA	TRBJ2-1	TRBV11-2	TRBD2	TGTGCCAGCAGCCCCAGGTCCGGGAGGAGCAATGAGCAGTTCTTC	CASSPRSGRSNEQFF
NA	TRBJ1-5	TRBV28	NA	TGTGCCAGCAGGGAGGGGACCTGGTTGAGCAATCAGCCCCAGCATTTT	CASREGTWLSNQPQHF
NA	TRBJ1-5	TRBV19	NA	TGTGCCAGTAGTATTACGGGCAGGGTCAATCAGCCCCAGCATTTT	CASSITGRVNQPQHF
NA	TRBJ2-4	TRBV13	TRBD2	TGTGCCAGCAGCCTCCTAGCGGATTCTATTAATTTAGCCAAAAACATTCAGTACTTC	CASSLLADSINLAKNIQYF
NA	TRBJ1-4	TRBV30	NA	TGTGCCTGGAGTGTACACTTGGGGGGAAATGAAAAACTGTTTTTT	CAWSVHLGGNEKLFF
NA	TRBJ2-3	TRBV27	TRBD2	TGTGCCAGCAGTTCACTCGCGGCGGGAGGTTTTGCAGATACGCAGTATTTT	CASSSLAAGGFADTQYF
NA	TRBJ1-4	TRBV28	TRBD1	TGTGCCAGCAGTTTAAGAGGGGGCGCGAGTAGTGAAAAACTGTTTTTT	CASSLRGGASSEKLFF
NA	TRBJ1-2	TRBV6-5	NA	TGTGCCAGCAGTTACGTCTTTCAACAGGATTTCTATGGCTACACCTTC	CASSYVFQQDFYGYTF
NA	TRBJ2-7	TRBV25-1	TRBD1	TGTGCCAGCTCCGCTGGGACAGGGCCTTACGAGCAGTACTTC	CASSAGTGPYEQYF
NA	TRBJ1-2	TRBV19	NA	TGTGCCAGTAGTATATCGGTTGTTGGCTACACCTTC	CASSISVVGYTF
once	TRBJ2-3	TRBV4-1	TRBD2	TGCGCCAGCAGCCAAGTGTTACGGGGGGGTTCGGGAGATACGCAGTATTTT	CASSQVLRGGSGDTQYF
NA	TRBJ2-7	TRBV5-5	TRBD1	TGTGCCAGCAGCTTTTCCCGGACAGGGATTGCCTACGAGCAGTACTTC	CASSFSRTGIAYEQYF
NA	TRBJ2-3	TRBV5-1	NA	TGCGCCAGCAGCTTACAGGGCCGGGAATCAGATACGCAGTATTTT	CASSLQGRESDTQYF
NA	TRBJ2-7	TRBV6-5	TRBD1	TGTGCCAGCAGTTACACAGACAGGGTTACCTACGAGCAGTACTTC	CASSYTDRVTYEQYF
NA	TRBJ2-5	TRBV28	TRBD2	TGTGCCAGCAGTCCACCAGCGGGAGGTCGGGAGACCCAGTACTTC	CASSPPAGGRETQYF
NA	TRBJ2-3	TRBV29-1	TRBD2	TGCAGCGTTGGGGCTAGCGGGAGTTTTCATACGCAGTATTTT	CSVGASGSFHTQYF
NA	TRBJ1-5	TRBV6-1	TRBD1	TGTGCCAGCAGTGAGAGGAAGACAGGGGGAGGCAATCAGCCCCAGCATTTT	CASSERKTGGGNQPQHF
NA	TRBJ1-5	TRBV5-5	NA	TGTGCCAGCAGTCCGACAGAGACTTATAGCAATCAGCCCCAGCATTTT	CASSPTETYSNQPQHF
NA	TRBJ1-5	TRBV6-1	NA	TGTGCCAGCAGTGACGGACATCTCCTCAATCAGCCCCAGCATTTT	CASSDGHLLNQPQHF
NA	TRBJ2-1	TRBV5-6	NA	TGTGCCAGCAGCTCCGCAAAAACAGGGAATTCGCAGTTCTTC	CASSSAKTGNSQFF
NA	TRBJ1-1	TRBV11-2	NA	TGTGCCAGCAGGTGGGGGGGGCTGCGGGACACTGAAGCTTTCTTT	CASRWGGLRDTEAFF
NA	TRBJ1-2	TRBV7-3	NA	TGTGCCAGCAGCCTAGCACGTCTCTACACCTTC	CASSLARLYTF
NA	TRBJ1-1	TRBV11-2	NA	TGTGCCAGCAGCCCCCACAGTATCACTGAAGCTTTCTTT	CASSPHSITEAFF
NA	TRBJ1-2	TRBV9	TRBD1	TGTGCCAGCAGCGCGAACAACAGGGGTGGGGGCTATGGCTACACCTTC	CASSANNRGGGYGYTF
NA	TRBJ2-7	TRBV28	NA	TGTGCCAGCAGTTCTCAGCGGGCCCTCCTCTCCTACGAGCAGTACTTC	CASSSQRALLSYEQYF
NA	TRBJ1-1	TRBV27	NA	TGTGCCAGCAGTAGAGAAGGGGTTGCTTTCTTT	CASSREGVAFF